Below, 4 T cell receptor beta chains from the same sample are listed, as sequenced in a study of HIV-infected patients and healthy controls. The repertoire came from unfractionated whole blood and reflected all unsorted peripheral T cells. Approximately 510 ng RNA was reverse transcribed with alpha and beta constant-region primers. Each of the alpha and beta chains got its own library through chain-specific third strand synthesis with indices. TCRdb independently ran MiXCR on the 5' RACE reads; one entry per CDR3 protein. Of 19,000 or so distinct CDR3 sequences in the sample, around 8.2% were seen once. The sequenced sample was blood. Every receptor here comes from an adult in good health.

This clonotype was counted a few times. The V gene is TRBV27, the J gene TRBJ2-1; 8 positions agree with TRBD1. The ends lost 7 bases at V and 9 bases at J; junction bases unmatched: 5. CDR1 and CDR2 (germline): MNHEY, SMNVEV (reference sequence). The CDR3 runs 12 residues. The DNA for the CDR3 is TGTGCCAGCAAAAGACAGGGGACTGAGCAGTTCTTC. The encoded protein is CASKRQGTEQFF.

This clonotype was seen repeatedly, ten times or more. V gene TRBV28 combines with J gene TRBJ1-5; possibly TRBD1 for D (5 bases). Germline CDR1 is MDHEN and CDR2 is SYDVKM. This CDR3 has 15 residues. The V gene lost 2 bases and the J gene lost 0 bases, with 8 bases spanning the gap. The CDR3 spells CASSLEGTSNQPQHF. Written as DNA, the CDR3 is TGTGCCAGCAGTTTAGAGGGGACTAGCAATCAGCCCCAGCATTTT.

This clonotype was recorded many times. The V and J genes are TRBV3-1 and TRBJ2-3, with D hard to call. V lost 4 bases and J lost 4, with 18 bases in between. The CDR3 extends over 16 amino acids. Per the germline V gene, CDR1 is LGHDT and CDR2 is YNNKEL (reference sequence). The CDR3 nucleotides read TGTGCCAGCAGCCTTCTGGCGGCAATAGGATCAGATACGCAGTATTTT. Translation gives CASSLLAAIGSDTQYF.

This clonotype is medium-sized by share. This chain links TRBV6-6 with TRBJ2-2; TRBD1 matches 7 bases. V was pared by 0 bases and J by 0 bases, with 1 base of the junction left unmatched. Germline V gene lookup returns CDR1 MNHNY and CDR2 SVGAGI (reference sequence). The CDR3 runs 16 residues. CDR3 sequence: CASSYSGTANTGELFF. CDR3 DNA: TGTGCCAGCAGTTACTCGGGGACAGCGAACACCGGGGAGCTGTTTTTT.